These T cell receptor beta chains were read from a single sample in a study of cytomegalovirus exposure and HLA in healthy donors. Produced via immunoSEQ multiplex PCR; TCRdb's table is partial and in-frame only. The repertoire holds a few hundred thousand clones, under 90% seen once, with 0.3% to 0.35% in the top ten. The material sequenced was PBMCs. Receptors originate from a girl aged 2-9 years in good health and CMV-seronegative. Both conserved end residues are part of each CDR3. D genes are given only for firm matches. Size is omitted from some rows. Given values are once, few, many or a class for expanded clones.

J gene	D gene	clone size	CDR3 length	V gene	CDR3 DNA	CDR3 protein
TRBJ2-7	-	once	11	TRBV7-9	TGTGCCAGCAGCCAGGTATACGAGCAGTACTTC	CASSQVYEQYF
TRBJ2-7	TRBD2	-	14	TRBV12-5	TGTGCTAGTGCCGATGGCGGGGGCTCCTACGAGCAGTACTTC	CASADGGGSYEQYF
TRBJ2-7	-	-	14	TRBV27	TGTGCCAGCAGCAAACCGGGACATCCCTACGAGCAGTACTTC	CASSKPGHPYEQYF
TRBJ2-5	TRBD1	-	13	TRBV27	TGTGCCAGCAGTTTGGGGACAGGGGGCTCTGAGTACTTC	CASSLGTGGSEYF
TRBJ1-4	-	-	14	TRBV30	TGTGCCTGGAGCTCAGGGTCAACTAATGAAAAACTGTTTTTT	CAWSSGSTNEKLFF
TRBJ1-1	TRBD1	-	16	TRBV11-3	TGTGCCAGCAGCTATCCTACAGGGGGCGATTTCGCTGAAGCTTTCTTT	CASSYPTGGDFAEAFF
TRBJ2-7	TRBD1	-	13	TRBV29-1	TGCAGCGGGATCGGGACAGGACCCTACGAGCAGTACTTC	CSGIGTGPYEQYF
TRBJ2-7	TRBD1	once	16	TRBV30	TGTGCCTGGACTCTAAAACCGGGACAGGGAAAGTACGAGCAGTACTTC	CAWTLKPGQGKYEQYF
TRBJ1-1	-	-	14	TRBV4-1	TGCGCCAGCAGCCAGGAGACAGGGAACACTGAAGCTTTCTTT	CASSQETGNTEAFF
TRBJ2-7	-	-	16	TRBV9	TGTGCCAGCAGCGCCCGAGGTGAGAGGGATTCCTACGAGCAGTACTTC	CASSARGERDSYEQYF
TRBJ2-3	TRBD1	-	11	TRBV7-9	TGTGCCAGCCTGACAGGGGATACGCAGTATTTT	CASLTGDTQYF
TRBJ2-3	-	-	16	TRBV9	TGTGCCAGCAGCGTAGTGGGTAGCTTTGGCACAGATACGCAGTATTTT	CASSVVGSFGTDTQYF
TRBJ1-5	-	-	14	TRBV6-1	TGTGCCAGTTGCCCGACAGGAGCTTATCAGCCCCAGCATTTT	CASCPTGAYQPQHF
TRBJ2-1	-	once	16	TRBV5-1	TGCGCCAGCAGCTCTCTCAGCGGTAGCTCCTACAATGAGCAGTTCTTC	CASSSLSGSSYNEQFF
TRBJ1-2	TRBD1	once	16	TRBV7-9	TGTGCCAGCAGCTTAAAGGGACAGTTTTTGGACTATGGCTACACCTTC	CASSLKGQFLDYGYTF
TRBJ2-3	-	once	13	TRBV29-1	TGCAGCGTTGGGCGGACCGGGGGAGATACGCAGTATTTT	CSVGRTGGDTQYF
TRBJ2-5	TRBD2	few	16	TRBV25-1	TGTGCCAGCAGCCCGCCGGGACTAGCGGGAGAGGAGACCCAGTACTTC	CASSPPGLAGEETQYF
TRBJ1-4	-	-	14	TRBV2	TGTGCCAGCAGGCCGGGGGGCGCGGGTGAAAAACTGTTTTTT	CASRPGGAGEKLFF
TRBJ2-5	TRBD1	few	16	TRBV6-5	TGTGCCAGCAGTTCAATAAAGGACAGGCACTTGGAGACCCAGTACTTC	CASSSIKDRHLETQYF
TRBJ1-3	-	once	17	TRBV4-1	TGCGCCAGCAGCCAACCCCTTTCAGGGGTACCTGGAAACACCATATATTTT	CASSQPLSGVPGNTIYF
TRBJ2-1	TRBD2	-	16	TRBV28	TGTGCCAGCAGTTTGGCGGGGGGGCTCAGACGGGGTGAGCAGTTCTTC	CASSLAGGLRRGEQFF
TRBJ1-4	-	-	17	TRBV7-9	TGTGCCAGCAGCTCCTTCAGCGGGGGGCTTAGGAGTGAAAAACTGTTTTTT	CASSSFSGGLRSEKLFF
TRBJ2-3	-	-	13	TRBV11-2	TGTGCCAGCAGCTTAGATCCACTCATCACGCAGTATTTT	CASSLDPLITQYF
TRBJ2-1	-	-	17	TRBV5-6	TGTGCCAGCAGCTTGGGCCCACAGGGTCGTGGGTACAATGAGCAGTTCTTC	CASSLGPQGRGYNEQFF
TRBJ2-3	-	few	15	TRBV13	TGTGCCAGCAGCTTAGTTGGACAGAGCACAGATACGCAGTATTTT	CASSLVGQSTDTQYF
TRBJ2-1	-	-	11	TRBV20-1	TGCAGTGCTAGGTGGGGGCTTGAGCAGTTCTTC	CSARWGLEQFF
TRBJ2-7	TRBD2	-	15	TRBV13	TGTGCCAGCAGCTTAGTGACTAGCGGTCGCTACGAGCAGTACTTC	CASSLVTSGRYEQYF
TRBJ1-5	-	-	13	TRBV6-5	TGTGCCAGCAGTTACATCGGAGGGCAGCCCCAGCATTTT	CASSYIGGQPQHF
TRBJ2-1	TRBD2	-	13	TRBV11-2	TGTGCCAGTGAGGGAGGGAAATGGGATGAGCAGTTCTTC	CASEGGKWDEQFF
TRBJ2-3	TRBD2	-	16	TRBV7-2	TGTGCCAGCAGCAAGCGGGGGACTACGAGCACAGATACGCAGTATTTT	CASSKRGTTSTDTQYF
TRBJ1-4	-	few	13	TRBV14	TGTGCCAGCAGCCAACAGGGTTGGGAAAAACTGTTTTTT	CASSQQGWEKLFF
TRBJ2-7	-	-	17	TRBV4-1	TGCGCCAGCAGCCAAGAGCCCCTAGGAGCTTCGTTTTTAGAGCAGTACTTC	CASSQEPLGASFLEQYF
TRBJ1-2	-	-	14	TRBV28	TGTGCCAGCAGTTTTTTGGGGACACTCTATGGCTACACCTTC	CASSFLGTLYGYTF
TRBJ2-1	-	-	16	TRBV7-2	TGTGCCAGCAGCTTAGCTCCGCTCCAAAGCAACAATGAGCAGTTCTTC	CASSLAPLQSNNEQFF
TRBJ2-2	-	-	17	TRBV2	TGTGCCAGCAGACAGGACCTGAATTTCGCGAACACCGGGGAGCTGTTTTTT	CASRQDLNFANTGELFF
TRBJ1-1	-	-	16	TRBV27	TGTGCCAGCAGTTTATCCCTAGGACAGCTGAACACTGAAGCTTTCTTT	CASSLSLGQLNTEAFF
TRBJ1-4	TRBD1	-	15	TRBV6-5	TGTGCCAGCAGTTTACTCGGGACAGGGTTTGAAAAACTGTTTTTT	CASSLLGTGFEKLFF
TRBJ2-3	TRBD1	-	15	TRBV9	TGTGCCAGCAGCGTAGGGGACAGGGTGGCAGATACGCAGTATTTT	CASSVGDRVADTQYF
TRBJ1-2	-	-	17	TRBV7-2	TGTGCCAGCAGCTTAGCCCCCGAGGTCGCAGACCGCTATGGCTACACCTTC	CASSLAPEVADRYGYTF